This T cell receptor beta chain emerged from a study of blood T cell repertoires in COVID-19 (dated by TCRdb to 2018 to 2020). With respect to the entire study: The collaborator samples originated in the United States, Italy and Spain and spanned the acute and convalescent phases of COVID-19. The prospective study material was composed of cDNA or gDNA derived from T cells, B-cell-depleted T cells, or PBMCs. Subjects who had been exposed to COVID-19, were actively infected with it, or had recovered from it provided the deeply sampled blood TCRbeta repertoires that made up the dataset. The repertoires were made available in a free public database intended to serve as a resource for research on the immune response to SARS-CoV-2. Samples were obtained from the ongoing ImmuneRACE study (first 160 participants) and from over 1,000 subjects provided by 6 global collaborators. The sample metadata nearly always contained a de-identified subject ID, COVID-19 status, age in years and sex. HLA class I and class II types, where available, came from metadata supplied by the sample provider rather than from assay-based typing. Paper-wide results and their limitations: Clinical and demographic metadata were provided uncurated, with the amount varying by source and participant.

Collaborating institutions collected whole blood in K2EDTA tubes following their own protocols. For TCRbeta analysis, collaborator samples were shipped as frozen whole blood, as isolated PBMCs, or as DNA extracted from either sample type. TCRbeta CDR3 regions were amplified from genomic DNA by means of the immunoSEQ Assay, a bias-controlled multiplex PCR. In the paper's pipeline: Within the assay, amplification of reference gene primers was used to estimate how many nucleated cells each sample contained. To quantify the absolute abundance of each unique TCRbeta CDR3 rearrangement, sequence reads were collapsed and filtered. Productive Simpson clonality was computed per sample as the square root of Simpson's diversity index over productive rearrangements. The source is immuneACCESS, and TCRdb retained only in-frame sequences with V and J called. Part of the clones is not carried over; for the studies checked, unresolved V genes explain less than half of this, and the remainder is unexplained. V and J calls and clone size follow that table, whereas D and trimming were derived from the DNA. In this sample the table shows about 140,000 clones, approximately 90% of which occur a single time. The ten biggest clones cover 2.5% to 3.5% of the sample.

To note about this clone: What this receptor recognizes is not known. No qualities accompany the bases; no much larger clone lies one base away.

CDR1 is given as SNHLY and CDR2 as FYNNEI, both from the germline V gene. Trimming at the junction amounts to 7 bases on V and 0 bases on J, and the germline ends lie 13 bases apart. Inclusive of the bounding cysteine and phenylalanine, the CDR3 is 15 residues long. Left in the record is the CDR3 DNA by itself, 45 bases read in frame from the first base. Sequences were obtained from peripheral blood. The rearranged segments are TRBV2 and TRBJ1-5; the D gene is unclear. This TCR came from a woman aged 55-70 years with active COVID-19. The CDR3 reads as follows: CASKAEGNSNQPQHF. The bases are TGTGCCAGCAAAGCTGAGGGAAATAGCAATCAGCCCCAGCATTTT.